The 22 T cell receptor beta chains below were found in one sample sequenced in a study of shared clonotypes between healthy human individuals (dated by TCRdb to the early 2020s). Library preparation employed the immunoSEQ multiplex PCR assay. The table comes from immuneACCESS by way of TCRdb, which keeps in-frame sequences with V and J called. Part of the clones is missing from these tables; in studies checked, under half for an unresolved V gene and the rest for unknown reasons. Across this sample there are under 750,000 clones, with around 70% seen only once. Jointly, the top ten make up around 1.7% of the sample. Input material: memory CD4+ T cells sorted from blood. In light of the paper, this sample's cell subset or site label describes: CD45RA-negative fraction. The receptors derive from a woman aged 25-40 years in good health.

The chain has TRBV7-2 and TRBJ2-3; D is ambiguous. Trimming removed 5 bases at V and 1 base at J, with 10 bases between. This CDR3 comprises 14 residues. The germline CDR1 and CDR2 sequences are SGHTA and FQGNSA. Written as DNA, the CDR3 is TGTGCCAGCAGCCCCTCGTGGGGCACAGATACGCAGTATTTT. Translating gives CASSPSWGTDTQYF.

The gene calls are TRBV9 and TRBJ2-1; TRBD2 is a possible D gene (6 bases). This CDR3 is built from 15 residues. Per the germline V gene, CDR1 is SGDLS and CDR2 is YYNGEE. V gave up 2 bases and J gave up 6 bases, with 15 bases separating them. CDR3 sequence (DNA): TGTGCCAGCAGCGTCAGCTGGGGGGAGGTCAATGAGCAGTTCTTC. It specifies CASSVSWGEVNEQFF.

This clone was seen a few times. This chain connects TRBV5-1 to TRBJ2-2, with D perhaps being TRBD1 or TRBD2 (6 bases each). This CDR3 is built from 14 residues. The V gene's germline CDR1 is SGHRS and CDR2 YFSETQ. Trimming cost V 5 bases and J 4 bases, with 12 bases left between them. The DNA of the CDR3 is TGCGCCAGCAGGGGGGGCGCTGGCACCGGGGAGCTGTTTTTT. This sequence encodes CASRGGAGTGELFF.

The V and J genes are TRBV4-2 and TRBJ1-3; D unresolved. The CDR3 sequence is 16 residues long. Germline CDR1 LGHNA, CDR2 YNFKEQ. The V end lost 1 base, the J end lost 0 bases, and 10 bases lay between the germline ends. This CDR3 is CASSQAQVSSGNTIYF. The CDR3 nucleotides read TGTGCCAGCAGCCAAGCCCAGGTTTCCTCTGGAAACACCATATATTTT.

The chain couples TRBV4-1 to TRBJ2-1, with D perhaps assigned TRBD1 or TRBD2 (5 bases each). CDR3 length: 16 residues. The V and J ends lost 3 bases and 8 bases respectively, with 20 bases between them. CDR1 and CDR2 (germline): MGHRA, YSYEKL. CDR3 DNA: TGCGCCAGCAGCCACCACACCGAACTAGGGGTCGATGAGCAGTTCTTC. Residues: CASSHHTELGVDEQFF.

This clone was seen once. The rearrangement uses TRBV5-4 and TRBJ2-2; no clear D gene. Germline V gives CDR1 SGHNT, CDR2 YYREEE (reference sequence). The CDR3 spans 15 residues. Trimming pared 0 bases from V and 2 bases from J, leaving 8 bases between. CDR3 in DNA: TGTGCCAGCAGCTTGGTGTCCTCTAACACCGGGGAGCTGTTTTTT. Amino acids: CASSLVSSNTGELFF.

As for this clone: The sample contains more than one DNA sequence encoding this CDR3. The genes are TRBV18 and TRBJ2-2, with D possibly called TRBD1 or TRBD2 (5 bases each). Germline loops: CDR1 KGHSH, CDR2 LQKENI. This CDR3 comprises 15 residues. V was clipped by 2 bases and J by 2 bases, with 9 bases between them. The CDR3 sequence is CASSPGTANTGELFF. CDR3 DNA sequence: TGTGCCAGCTCACCAGGGACCGCTAACACCGGGGAGCTGTTTTTT.

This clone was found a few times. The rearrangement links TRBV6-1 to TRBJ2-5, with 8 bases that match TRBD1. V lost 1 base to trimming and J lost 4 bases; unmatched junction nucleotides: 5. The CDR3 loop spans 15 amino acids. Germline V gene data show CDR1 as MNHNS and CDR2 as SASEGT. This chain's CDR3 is CASSEDVTGAETQYF. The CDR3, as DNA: TGTGCCAGCAGTGAAGACGTGACAGGGGCAGAGACCCAGTACTTC.

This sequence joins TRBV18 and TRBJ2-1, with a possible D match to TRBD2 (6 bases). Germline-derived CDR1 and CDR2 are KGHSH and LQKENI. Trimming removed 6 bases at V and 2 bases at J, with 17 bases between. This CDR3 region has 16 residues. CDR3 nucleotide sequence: TGTGCCAGCTCTCCGTCCGGGGGAAGAGCCTACAATGAGCAGTTCTTC. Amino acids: CASSPSGGRAYNEQFF.

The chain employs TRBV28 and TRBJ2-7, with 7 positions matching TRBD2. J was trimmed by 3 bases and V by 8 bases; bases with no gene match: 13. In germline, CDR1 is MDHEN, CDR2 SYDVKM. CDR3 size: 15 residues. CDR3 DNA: TGTGCCAGCGCCGGGGTAGGGGAGGGCCGCTACGAGCAGTACTTC. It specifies CASAGVGEGRYEQYF.

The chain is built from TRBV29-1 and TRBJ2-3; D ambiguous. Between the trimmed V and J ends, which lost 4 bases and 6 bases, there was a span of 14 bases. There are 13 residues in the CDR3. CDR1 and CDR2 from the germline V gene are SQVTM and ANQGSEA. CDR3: CSVAALGIDTQYF. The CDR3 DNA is TGCAGCGTTGCGGCCCTGGGGATCGATACGCAGTATTTT.

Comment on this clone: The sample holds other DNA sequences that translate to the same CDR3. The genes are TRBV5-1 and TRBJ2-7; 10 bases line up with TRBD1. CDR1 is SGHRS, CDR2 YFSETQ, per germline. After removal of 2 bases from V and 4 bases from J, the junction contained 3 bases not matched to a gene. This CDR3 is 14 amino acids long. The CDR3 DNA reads TGCGCCAGCAGCTTAGGACAGGGGGGATACGAGCAGTACTTC. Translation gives CASSLGQGGYEQYF.

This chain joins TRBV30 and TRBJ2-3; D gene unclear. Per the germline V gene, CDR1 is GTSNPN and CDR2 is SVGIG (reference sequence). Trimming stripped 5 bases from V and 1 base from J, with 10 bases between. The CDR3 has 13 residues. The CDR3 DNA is TGTGCCTGGGCGGACCGCGGCACAGATACGCAGTATTTT. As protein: CAWADRGTDTQYF.

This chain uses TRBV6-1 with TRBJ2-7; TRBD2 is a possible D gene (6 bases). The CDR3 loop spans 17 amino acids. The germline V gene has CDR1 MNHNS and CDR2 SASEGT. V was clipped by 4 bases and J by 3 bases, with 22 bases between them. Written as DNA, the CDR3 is TGTGCCAGCAGTGGACTGGCTAGCGATCTGACGCACTACGAGCAGTACTTC. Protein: CASSGLASDLTHYEQYF.

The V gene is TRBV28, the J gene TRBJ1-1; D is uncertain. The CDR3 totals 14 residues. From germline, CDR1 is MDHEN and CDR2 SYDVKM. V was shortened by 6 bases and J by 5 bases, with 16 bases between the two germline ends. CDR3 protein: CASRSWGSRTEAFF. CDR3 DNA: TGTGCCAGCAGGTCGTGGGGTTCACGGACTGAAGCTTTCTTT.

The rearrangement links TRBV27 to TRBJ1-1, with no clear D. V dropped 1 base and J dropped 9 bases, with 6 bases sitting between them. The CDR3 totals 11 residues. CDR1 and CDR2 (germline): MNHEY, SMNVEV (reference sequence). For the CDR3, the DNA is TGTGCCAGCAGTTTATTAGGGCAAGCTTTCTTT. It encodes CASSLLGQAFF.

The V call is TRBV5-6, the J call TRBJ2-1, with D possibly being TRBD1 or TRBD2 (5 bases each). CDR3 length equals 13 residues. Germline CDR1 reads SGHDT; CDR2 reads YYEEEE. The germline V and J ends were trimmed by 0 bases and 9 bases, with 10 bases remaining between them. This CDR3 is CASSLELRGEQFF. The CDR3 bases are TGTGCCAGCAGCTTGGAACTGAGGGGTGAGCAGTTCTTC.

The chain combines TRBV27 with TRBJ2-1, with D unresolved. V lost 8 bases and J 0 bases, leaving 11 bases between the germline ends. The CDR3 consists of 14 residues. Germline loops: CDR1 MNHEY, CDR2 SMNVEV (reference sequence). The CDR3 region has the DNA TGTGCCAGCCATAGGCAGGACTCCTACAATGAGCAGTTCTTC. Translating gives CASHRQDSYNEQFF.

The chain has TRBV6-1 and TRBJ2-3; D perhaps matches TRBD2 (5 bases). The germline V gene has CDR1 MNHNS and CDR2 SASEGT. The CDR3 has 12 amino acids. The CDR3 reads CAGYGGTDTQYF. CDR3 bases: TGTGCAGGATACGGGGGCACAGATACGCAGTATTTT.

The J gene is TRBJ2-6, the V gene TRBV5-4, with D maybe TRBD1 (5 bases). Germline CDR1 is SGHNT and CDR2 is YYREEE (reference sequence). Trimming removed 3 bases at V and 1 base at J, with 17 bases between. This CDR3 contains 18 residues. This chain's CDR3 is CASSSRVTIRSGANVLTF. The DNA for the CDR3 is TGTGCCAGCAGCTCCAGGGTAACCATAAGGTCTGGGGCCAACGTCCTGACTTTC.

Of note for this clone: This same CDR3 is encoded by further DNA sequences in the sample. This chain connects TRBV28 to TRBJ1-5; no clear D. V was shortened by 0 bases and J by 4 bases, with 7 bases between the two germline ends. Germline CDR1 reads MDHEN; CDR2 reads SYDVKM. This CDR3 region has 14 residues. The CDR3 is CASSLWRGNQPQHF. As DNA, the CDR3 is TGTGCCAGCAGTTTATGGAGAGGTAATCAGCCCCAGCATTTT.

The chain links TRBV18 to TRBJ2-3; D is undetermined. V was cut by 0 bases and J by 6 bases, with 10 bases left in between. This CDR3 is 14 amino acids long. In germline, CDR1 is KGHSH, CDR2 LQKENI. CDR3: CASSPPSLGDTQYF. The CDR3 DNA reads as TGTGCCAGCTCACCACCTTCCCTAGGGGATACGCAGTATTTT.